This record covers a single TCR beta chain. The data derive from a study of T cell responses to AZD1222 COVID-19 vaccine. TCRdb keeps only in-frame clones here, not all; method: immunoSEQ multiplex PCR. Found here are 70,000 to 95,000 clones, around 90% of them singletons; the top ten hold about 9.9%. This TCR came from an adult who received the AZD1222 COVID-19 vaccine. Sequenced material: peripheral blood, taken 28 days after the second AZD1222 dose.

Here the CDR3 DNA reads TGTGCCAGCAGCTTCATGGGGGCAGGGGAGCAGTACTTC. Amino acid sequence: CASSFMGAGEQYF. The gene calls are TRBV11-2 and TRBJ2-7, with D possibly being TRBD1 (6 bases). The CDR3 consists of 13 residues. Trimming pared 3 bases from V and 7 bases from J, leaving 13 bases between. The germline V gene encodes CDR1 SGHAT and CDR2 FQNNGV.